The 5 T cell receptor beta chains in this list originate from one sample, sequenced in a study of identical twins. TCRdb recomputed calls from the 5' RACE reads with MiXCR, one row per CDR3 protein. This sample carries 500,000 to 550,000 distinct CDR3 sequences, less than 25% of them seen once, and the ten largest clones take approximately 0.95%. This sample was shared with a second study, whose subject was T cells expressing NK-cell markers.

Sequenced sample: CD4+ T cells sorted from blood. The origin of the receptors is a woman under 30 in good health.

This clonotype was counted at least ten times. The chain links TRBV18 to TRBJ2-5; D not resolved. The CDR3 length is 11 residues. Trimming pared 8 bases from V and 3 bases from J, leaving 7 bases between. Germline V gives CDR1 KGHSH, CDR2 LQKENI. CDR3 amino acids: CASSPEETQYF. The CDR3 DNA sequence: TGTGCCAGCAGCCCCGAAGAGACCCAGTACTTC.

A few counts support this clonotype. The gene calls are TRBV20-1 and TRBJ2-1; TRBD2 is a possible D gene (5 bases). From germline, CDR1 is DFQATT and CDR2 SNEGSKA (reference sequence). With 3 bases removed from V and 2 bases from J, the gap between germline ends came to 8 bases. There are 13 residues in the CDR3. Here the CDR3 DNA reads TGCAGTGCTAGCCATAGCGCCTACAATGAGCAGTTCTTC. Protein product: CSASHSAYNEQFF.

This clonotype was picked up a small number of times. The chain combines TRBV5-1 with TRBJ2-5, with 13 bases identical to TRBD2. This CDR3 has 14 residues. Germline lookup yields CDR1 SGHRS and CDR2 YFSETQ. V shed 6 bases, J shed 5 bases, and the junction held 4 bases outside the gene matches. Here the CDR3 DNA reads TGCGCCAGCACACCGACTAGCGGGAGGGAGACCCAGTACTTC. This sequence encodes CASTPTSGRETQYF.

The chain joins TRBV12-3 or TRBV12-4 to TRBJ1-1, with 7 bases matching TRBD1. Losses at the gene ends were 5 bases for V and 4 bases for J; bases not matched to a gene: 7. This CDR3 region has 14 residues. DNA of the CDR3: TGTGCCAGCAGTCCCCAGACAGGGCCCACTGAAGCTTTCTTT. Its translation: CASSPQTGPTEAFF.

The rearrangement uses TRBV12-3 or TRBV12-4 and TRBJ2-1; TRBD1 matches at 7 bases. Unmatched junction bases numbered 13, after V lost 8 bases and J lost 9 bases. This CDR3 spans 14 amino acids. This chain's CDR3 is CASGDRVQGFEQFF. CDR3 DNA sequence: TGTGCCAGCGGCGACAGGGTCCAGGGTTTTGAGCAGTTCTTC.